Sequencing of this T cell receptor (beta chain) was carried out in a study of technical replicates of blood from a handful of donors (dated by TCRdb to about 2017). Libraries were prepared through the immunoSEQ multiplex PCR assay. As stored in TCRdb, this immuneACCESS dataset retains in-frame rearrangements with V and J assigned. A fraction of the clones does not appear; measured against another copy, unresolved V genes explain less than half of the discrepancy, and the remainder lacks a known reason. This sample gives approximately 75,000 clones in total; nearly 98% of them show up just once. The ten top clones hold about 0.29% of the sample. For this clone: Its cognate antigen has yet to be identified. Within one base of it there is no much larger clone, and no base qualities were kept.

The CDR3 runs 19 residues from the cysteine to the phenylalanine. Only the CDR3 part of the read is kept: 57 bases, read in frame from the first base. Compared with germline, V lacks 6 bases and J lacks 8 bases; bases without a gene match: 22. CDR1 and CDR2 are read off the germline V gene as MDHEN and SYDVKM. The sequenced sample was T cells isolated from PBMCs. The rearranged segments are TRBV28 and TRBJ2-1; TRBD2 lines up with 10 middle nucleotides. The origin of this receptor is a human donor in good health. The DNA is as follows: TGTGCCAGCAGCCCAACCAGCCTCGAGCGGGAGGGGAATCGGGATGAGCAGTTCTTC. Its coded protein is CASSPTSLEREGNRDEQFF. Extended through the reference TRBV28 and TRBJ2-1 proteins, this CDR3 yields the full variable domain: DVKVTQSSRYLVKRTGEKVFLECVQDMDHENMFWYRQDPGLGLRLIYFSYDVKMKEKGDIPEGYSVSREKKERFSLILESASTNQTSMYLCASSPTSLEREGNRDEQFFGPGTRLTVL.